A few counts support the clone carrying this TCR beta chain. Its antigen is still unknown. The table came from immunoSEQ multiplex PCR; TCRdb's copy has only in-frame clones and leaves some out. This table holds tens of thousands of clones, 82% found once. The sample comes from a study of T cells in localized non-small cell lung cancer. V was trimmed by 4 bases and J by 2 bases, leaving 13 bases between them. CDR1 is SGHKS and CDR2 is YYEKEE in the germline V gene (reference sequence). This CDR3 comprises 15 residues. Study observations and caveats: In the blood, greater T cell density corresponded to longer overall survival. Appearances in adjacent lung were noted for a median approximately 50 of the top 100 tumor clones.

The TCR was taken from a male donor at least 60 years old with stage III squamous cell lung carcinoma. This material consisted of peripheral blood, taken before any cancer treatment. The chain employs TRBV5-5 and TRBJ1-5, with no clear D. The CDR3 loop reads CASSVTGGGNQPQHF. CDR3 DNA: TGTGCCAGCAGCGTCACGGGAGGAGGCAATCAGCCCCAGCATTTT.